Below, 11 T cell receptor beta chains from the same sample are listed, as sequenced in a study of T cells in Graves' hyperthyroidism and ophthalmopathy. Amplification of TCR beta CDR3 regions was performed using RNA transcripts as template. Using the HTBI primer set, a first-round RT-PCR was run on the TCR CDR3. TCRdb called the multiplex PCR reads again in MiXCR, with one record for every CDR3 protein. The sample consists of 650,000 to 750,000 distinct CDR3 sequences, 13% to 15% of them appearing once. The sequenced material came from blood. The receptors shown here come from a woman younger than 30 with Graves' hyperthyroidism.

This clonotype was seen repeatedly, ten times or more. V and J are TRBV28 and TRBJ2-7; possibly TRBD1 for D (6 bases). Trimming removed 6 bases at V and 9 bases at J, with 18 bases between. From germline, CDR1 is MDHEN and CDR2 SYDVKM. The CDR3 extends over 13 amino acids. CDR3 residues: CASSAPLTDRQYF. As DNA, the CDR3 is TGTGCCAGCAGCGCTCCCCTGACGGACAGGCAGTACTTC.

V usage is TRBV14 and J usage is TRBJ2-7; possibly TRBD2 for D (5 bases). Trimming stripped 4 bases from V and 3 bases from J, with 16 bases between. Germline V gene lookup returns CDR1 SGHDN and CDR2 FVKESK. There are 15 residues in the CDR3. This chain's CDR3 is CASSRVGAGIYEQYF. CDR3 nucleotide sequence: TGTGCCAGCAGCCGAGTGGGAGCTGGGATCTACGAGCAGTACTTC.

Many counts were recorded for this clonotype. The chain couples TRBV19 to TRBJ2-7; D is perhaps TRBD1 (5 bases). The CDR3 is 14 residues long. Germline V lookup: CDR1 LNHDA, CDR2 SQIVND (reference sequence). V was shortened by 6 bases and J by 2 bases, with 14 bases between the two germline ends. For the CDR3, the DNA is TGTGCCAGTAGCCTCGCTCAGGGAACCTACGAGCAGTACTTC. Amino acids: CASSLAQGTYEQYF.

This clonotype was seen a handful of times. This chain connects TRBV15 to TRBJ2-5; D perhaps matches TRBD1 (5 bases). The CDR3 contains 14 residues. Trimming removed 3 bases from V and 5 bases from J, with 13 bases in between. The germline CDR1 and CDR2 sequences are LNHNV and YYDKDF (reference sequence). The CDR3 protein is CATSRRQFEETQYF. DNA for the CDR3: TGTGCCACCAGCAGGAGACAGTTTGAGGAGACCCAGTACTTC.

This clonotype was recorded many times. V and J are TRBV27 and TRBJ1-1; D might be TRBD1 (6 bases). Trimming stripped 7 bases from V and 4 bases from J, with 16 bases between. This CDR3 comprises 14 residues. Per germline, CDR1 MNHEY and CDR2 SMNVEV (reference sequence). The CDR3 region is CASKPQGRSTEAFF. DNA for the CDR3: TGTGCCAGCAAACCACAGGGTAGGAGCACTGAAGCTTTCTTT.

This chain links TRBV29-1 with TRBJ2-4, with a tentative D call TRBD2 (5 bases). CDR3 size: 14 residues. V lost 2 bases, J lost 3 bases, and 11 bases lay in between. Germline lookup yields CDR1 SQVTM and CDR2 ANQGSEA. The CDR3 region has the DNA TGCAGCGTTGAACTATGGGAGAGCAAAAACATTCAGTACTTC. It specifies CSVELWESKNIQYF.

About this clonotype itself: A clone one base away is much larger, so this may be a read error. The chain uses TRBV3-1 and TRBJ2-3; maybe TRBD1 (5 bases). The germline CDR1 and CDR2 sequences are LGHDT and YNNKEL (reference sequence). Trimming removed 1 base at V and 10 bases at J, with 15 bases between. CDR3 length: 14 residues. CDR3 DNA: TGTGCCAGCAGCCAAGTTCAGAACACAGGTGCGCAGTATTTT. This encodes CASSQVQNTGAQYF.

This sequence joins TRBV6-9 and TRBJ2-1; 11 positions agree with TRBD2. The CDR3 runs 17 residues. The junction had 7 bases not matched to a gene; V was cut back by 3 bases and J by 3 bases. The germline V gene encodes CDR1 MNHGY and CDR2 SVAAGI. The CDR3 sequence: CASSYLGLADYYNEQFF. The CDR3 DNA follows: TGTGCCAGCAGTTACCTGGGACTAGCGGATTACTACAATGAGCAGTTCTTC.

This clonotype was seen repeatedly, ten times or more. CDR3: CSARTGGQPQHF. For the CDR3, the DNA is TGCAGTGCTAGGACAGGGGGTCAGCCCCAGCATTTT. The gene calls are TRBV20-1 and TRBJ1-5, with 9 bases that match TRBD1. V lost 3 bases to trimming and J lost 6 bases; unmatched junction nucleotides: 0. Germline V lookup: CDR1 DFQATT, CDR2 SNEGSKA (reference sequence). This CDR3 comprises 12 residues.

V gene TRBV6-1 combines with J gene TRBJ1-5, with D maybe TRBD1 (5 bases). Trimming cost V 6 bases and J 5 bases, with 8 bases left between them. The CDR3 covers 12 residues. Germline CDR1 MNHNS, CDR2 SASEGT. This CDR3 reads CASRGGYQPQHF. Written as DNA, the CDR3 is TGTGCCAGCAGGGGGGGTTATCAGCCCCAGCATTTT.

V and J are TRBV10-3 and TRBJ2-7, with no clear D. V was shortened by 9 bases and J by 9 bases, with 15 bases between the two germline ends. The CDR3 spans 11 residues. CDR1 is ENHRY and CDR2 is SYGVKD in the germline V gene. The DNA for the CDR3 is TGTGCCATTGGGATTACCGGCTGGCAGTACTTC. This encodes CAIGITGWQYF.